This TCR beta chain was sequenced in a study of T cells after yellow fever vaccination. J lost 7 bases, V lost 0 bases, and 5 bases had no gene match. The CDR3 is 15 amino acids. The germline CDR1 and CDR2 sequences are SGDLS and YYNGEE. Study-wide results and caveats: Just a small share of clonotypes turned up in the CD4 compartment as well as the CD8 compartment.

Via MiXCR, TCRdb re-called the 5' RACE reads, giving one row per CDR3 protein. The sample includes roughly 500,000 distinct CDR3 sequences, 15% to 20% of them seen just once. Notes on this clonotype: Its cognate antigen is unknown.

The chain is built from TRBV9 and TRBJ2-1; the match to TRBD2 covers 9 bases. The clonotype originates from a man aged 30-40 years who received the YFV17D yellow fever vaccine. Here the sequenced sample was PBMCs, taken 15 days after the yellow fever booster vaccination. CDR3 protein: CASSVDGGRGNEQFF. Written as DNA, the CDR3 is TGTGCCAGCAGCGTAGATGGCGGGAGGGGTAATGAGCAGTTCTTC.